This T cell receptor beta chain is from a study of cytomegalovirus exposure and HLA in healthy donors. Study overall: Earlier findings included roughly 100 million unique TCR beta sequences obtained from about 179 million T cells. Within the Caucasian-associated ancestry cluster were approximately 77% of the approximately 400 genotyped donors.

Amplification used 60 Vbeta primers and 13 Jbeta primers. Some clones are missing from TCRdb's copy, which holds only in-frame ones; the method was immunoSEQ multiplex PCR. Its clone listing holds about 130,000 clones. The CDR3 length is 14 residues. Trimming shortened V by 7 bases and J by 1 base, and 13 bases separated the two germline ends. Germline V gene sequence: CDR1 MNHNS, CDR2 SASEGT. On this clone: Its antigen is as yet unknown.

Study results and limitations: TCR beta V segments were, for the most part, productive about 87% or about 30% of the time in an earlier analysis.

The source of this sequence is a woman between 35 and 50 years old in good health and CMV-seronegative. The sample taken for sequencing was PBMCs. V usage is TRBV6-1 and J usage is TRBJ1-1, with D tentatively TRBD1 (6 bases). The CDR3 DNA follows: TGTGCCAGCATTAGGGACAACCAGAACACTGAAGCTTTCTTT. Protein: CASIRDNQNTEAFF.